This entry features one TCR beta chain sequence. What it binds is not known. This entry comes from a study of T cell responses to AZD1222 COVID-19 vaccine. General study findings and limits: Just a handful of AZD1222 recipients were seropositive at baseline. In all cases, repertoires were sampled only after the peak T cell response. The reported proportion of spike-specific TCRs targeting unmutated variant regions was nearly half. Donors skewed white British and female; clonal diversity was possibly underestimated.

Assay used: immunoSEQ multiplex PCR; TCRdb lists only in-frame clones, some missing. The sample contains hundreds of thousands of clones, approximately 94% of which appear only once. The sequence derives from an adult in good health. The sequencing used peripheral blood, collected on day 0 of MenACWY control vaccination.

Here the CDR3 DNA reads TGTGCCAGCAGCCAAGATGGACCAGGCGAGCAGTACTTC. This translates into CASSQDGPGEQYF. The chain joins TRBV5-4 to TRBJ2-7; no firm D call. The CDR3 consists of 13 residues. Germline CDR1 is SGHNT and CDR2 is YYREEE (reference sequence). Trimming removed 4 bases from V and 6 bases from J, with 14 bases in between.